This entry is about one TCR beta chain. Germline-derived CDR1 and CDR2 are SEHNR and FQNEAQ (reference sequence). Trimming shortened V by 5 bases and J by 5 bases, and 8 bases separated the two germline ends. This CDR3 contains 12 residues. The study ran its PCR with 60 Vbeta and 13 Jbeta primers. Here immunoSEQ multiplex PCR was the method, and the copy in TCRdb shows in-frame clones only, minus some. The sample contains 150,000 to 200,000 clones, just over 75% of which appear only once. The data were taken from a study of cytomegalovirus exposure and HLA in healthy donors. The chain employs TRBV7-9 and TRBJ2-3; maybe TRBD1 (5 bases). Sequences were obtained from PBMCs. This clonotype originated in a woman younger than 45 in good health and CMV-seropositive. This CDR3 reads CASSPQVDTQYF. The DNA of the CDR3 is TGTGCCAGCAGCCCACAGGTAGATACGCAGTATTTT. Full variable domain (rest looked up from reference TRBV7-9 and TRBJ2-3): DTGVSQNPRHKITKRGQNVTFRCDPISEHNRLYWYRQTLGQGPEFLTYFQNEAQLEKSRLLSDRFSAERPKGSFSTLEIQRTEQGDSAMYLCASSPQVDTQYFGPGTRLTVL.